Shown below are 7 T cell receptor beta chains from a single sample sequenced in a study of identifying expanded T cells in peripheral blood. TCRdb's table, derived via immunoSEQ multiplex PCR, lists solely in-frame clones and lacks some. Of around 90,000 clones listed, around 89% were seen once; the top ten hold around 3.6%. Sample: blood. The receptor set was obtained from a person aged 18-70 years in good health.

This rearrangement joins TRBV30 to TRBJ2-3, with 7 bases aligning to TRBD2. The V segment lost 2 bases and the J segment 0 bases; nucleotides outside the gene matches: 5. From germline, CDR1 is GTSNPN and CDR2 SVGIG (reference sequence). The CDR3 extends over 15 amino acids. CDR3 sequence reads: CAWSPFGRSTDTQYF. CDR3 sequence (DNA): TGTGCCTGGAGTCCGTTCGGGAGGAGCACAGATACGCAGTATTTT.

The chain links TRBV5-1 to TRBJ1-6; tentatively, D is TRBD1 (5 bases). This CDR3 has 15 amino acids. Germline CDR1 reads SGHRS; CDR2 reads YFSETQ. The V gene lost 4 bases and the J gene lost 10 bases, with 18 bases spanning the gap. Written as DNA, the CDR3 is TGCGCCAGCAGCCCCGAGAGGGGTGAATCGTCACCCCTCCACTTT. It translates to CASSPERGESSPLHF.

This clone was seen once. The chain has TRBV9 and TRBJ2-7; 10 bases are a match to TRBD2. The CDR3 totals 16 residues. CDR1 and CDR2 from the germline V gene are SGDLS and YYNGEE. The V and J ends lost 4 bases and 3 bases, in that order; junction bases with no gene match: 10. CDR3 sequence reads: CASSPTGVAGGYEQYF. The CDR3 bases are TGTGCCAGCAGCCCAACCGGGGTAGCGGGGGGCTACGAGCAGTACTTC. Looking up the rest from reference TRBV9 and TRBJ2-7 gives the full variable domain: DSGVTQTPKHLITATGQRVTLRCSPRSGDLSVYWYQQSLDQGLQFLIQYYNGEERAKGNILERFSAQQFPDLHSELNLSSLELGDSALYFCASSPTGVAGGYEQYFGPGTRLTVT.

The rearrangement uses TRBV7-9 and TRBJ2-5; D call uncertain. The CDR3 consists of 14 residues. From germline, CDR1 is SEHNR and CDR2 FQNEAQ (reference sequence). Trimming left V 5 bases short and J 2 bases short, with 12 bases between. CDR3 in DNA: TGTGCCAGCAGCCTCCCCGGAGCGCAAGAGACCCAGTACTTC. Translation: CASSLPGAQETQYF.

The chain has TRBV18 and TRBJ2-2; D is perhaps TRBD1 or TRBD2 (6 bases each). Trimming removed 8 bases from V and 3 bases from J, with 22 bases in between. Germline V gene lookup returns CDR1 KGHSH and CDR2 LQKENI. This CDR3 has 17 residues. CDR3 protein: CASPHIGRGLDTGELFF. The CDR3, as DNA: TGTGCCAGCCCTCACATCGGACGGGGGCTTGACACCGGGGAGCTGTTTTTT. The whole variable domain, remainder taken from reference TRBV18 and TRBJ2-2, is NAGVMQNPRHLVRRRGQEARLRCSPMKGHSHVYWYRQLPEEGLKFMVYLQKENIIDESGMPKERFSAEFPKEGPSILRIQQVVRGDSAAYFCASPHIGRGLDTGELFFGEGSRLTVL.

J is TRBJ2-1 and V is TRBV6-5; TRBD1 agrees at 7 bases. Germline V gene lookup returns CDR1 MNHEY and CDR2 SVGAGI. J lost 2 bases, V lost 0 bases, and 1 base had no gene match. This CDR3 contains 15 residues. In DNA form, the CDR3 reads TGTGCCAGCAGTTACTCGACAGGGCCCTACAATGAGCAGTTCTTC. This translates into CASSYSTGPYNEQFF.

The gene calls are TRBV2 and TRBJ2-2; D gene unclear. CDR1 and CDR2 from the germline V gene are SNHLY and FYNNEI. CDR3 size: 12 residues. Trimming took off 6 bases at V and 2 bases at J, with 4 bases between the two ends. CDR3 nucleotides: TGTGCCAGCAGACCTAACACCGGGGAGCTGTTTTTT. Translated: CASRPNTGELFF.